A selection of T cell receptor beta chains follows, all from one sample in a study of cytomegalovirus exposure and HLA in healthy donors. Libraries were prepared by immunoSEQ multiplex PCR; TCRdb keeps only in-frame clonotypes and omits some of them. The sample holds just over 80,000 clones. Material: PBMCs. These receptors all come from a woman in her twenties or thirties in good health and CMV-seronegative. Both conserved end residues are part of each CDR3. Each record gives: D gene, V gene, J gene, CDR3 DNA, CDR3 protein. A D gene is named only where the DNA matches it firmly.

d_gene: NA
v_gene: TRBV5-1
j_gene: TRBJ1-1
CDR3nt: TGCGCCAGCAGCTTAACCCAGGGATTCGGCACTGAAGCTTTCTTT
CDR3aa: CASSLTQGFGTEAFF

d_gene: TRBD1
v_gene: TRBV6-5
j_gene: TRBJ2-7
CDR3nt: TGTGCCAGCAGTTACGAACAGGGGAGCTCCTACGAGCAGTACTTC
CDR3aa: CASSYEQGSSYEQYF

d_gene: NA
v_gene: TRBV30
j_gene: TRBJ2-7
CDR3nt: TGTGCCTGGAGAAAGACGCGGGGACCTGAAGGCGAGCAGTACTTC
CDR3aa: CAWRKTRGPEGEQYF

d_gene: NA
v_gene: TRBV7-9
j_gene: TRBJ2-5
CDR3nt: TGTGCCAGCAGTCCGGGGCAAGAGACCCAGTACTTC
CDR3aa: CASSPGQETQYF

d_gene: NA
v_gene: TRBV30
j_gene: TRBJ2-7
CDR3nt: TGTGCCTGGAGTCTCCGGGGAAGCGGGCAGGAGCAGTACTTC
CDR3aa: CAWSLRGSGQEQYF

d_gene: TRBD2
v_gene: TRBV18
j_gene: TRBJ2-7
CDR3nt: TGTGCCAGCTCACCAAGGGCGGGAGGGTCCTACGAGCAGTACTTC
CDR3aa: CASSPRAGGSYEQYF

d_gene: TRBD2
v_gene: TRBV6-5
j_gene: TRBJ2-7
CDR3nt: TGTGCCAGCAAGGCGCTAGCGGGTACCTACGAGCAGTACTTC
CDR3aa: CASKALAGTYEQYF

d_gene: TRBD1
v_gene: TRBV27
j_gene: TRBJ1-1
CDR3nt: TGTGCCAGCAGACCGGGACAGGGACCGAACACTGAAGCTTTCTTT
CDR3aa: CASRPGQGPNTEAFF

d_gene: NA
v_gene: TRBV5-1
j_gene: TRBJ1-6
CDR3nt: TGCGCCAGCAGCTTGCTCACAGGGAACTCACCCCTCCACTTT
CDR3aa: CASSLLTGNSPLHF

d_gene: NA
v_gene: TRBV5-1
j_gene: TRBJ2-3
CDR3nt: TGCGCCAGCAGCTTGGGGCCGACACTGAGAACCACAGATACGCAGTATTTT
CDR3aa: CASSLGPTLRTTDTQYF

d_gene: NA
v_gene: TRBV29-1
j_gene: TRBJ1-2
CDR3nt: TGCAGCGTTGAAGGAGGGGGAGACTATGGCTACACCTTC
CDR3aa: CSVEGGGDYGYTF

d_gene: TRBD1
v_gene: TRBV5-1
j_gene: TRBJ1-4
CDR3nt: TGCGCCAGCAGCTTACAGGGGGATAATGAAAAACTGTTTTTT
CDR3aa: CASSLQGDNEKLFF

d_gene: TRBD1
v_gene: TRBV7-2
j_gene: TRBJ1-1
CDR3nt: TGTGCCAGCACCTTAATTCCGGGACAGGGGGCAACTGAAGCTTTCTTT
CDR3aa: CASTLIPGQGATEAFF

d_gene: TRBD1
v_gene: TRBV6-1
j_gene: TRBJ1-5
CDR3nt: TGTGCCAGCAGAGAAACCGGGACAGAGTTCCGACAGCCCCAGCATTTT
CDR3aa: CASRETGTEFRQPQHF

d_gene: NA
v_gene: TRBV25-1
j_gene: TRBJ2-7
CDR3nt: TGTGCCAGCAGTCCTGGAGGCAAGGAGCAGTACTTC
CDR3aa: CASSPGGKEQYF

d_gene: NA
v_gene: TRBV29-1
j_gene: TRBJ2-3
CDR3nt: TGCAGCGTTGGAGGCGTCCGACAGCGTGAGGGCACAGATACGCAGTATTTT
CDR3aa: CSVGGVRQREGTDTQYF

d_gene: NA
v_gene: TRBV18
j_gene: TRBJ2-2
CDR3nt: TGTGCCAGCTCACCCGCCCGAGGTGGCACCGGGGAGCTGTTTTTT
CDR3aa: CASSPARGGTGELFF

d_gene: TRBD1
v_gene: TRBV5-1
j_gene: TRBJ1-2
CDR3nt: TGCGCCAGCAGCCCCGACAGGGCCCAGTCCGGTGGCTACACCTTC
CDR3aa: CASSPDRAQSGGYTF

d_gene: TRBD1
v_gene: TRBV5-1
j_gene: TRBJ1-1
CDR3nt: TGCGCCAGCAGCTTCGGACAGGGGGACACTGAAGCTTTCTTT
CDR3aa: CASSFGQGDTEAFF

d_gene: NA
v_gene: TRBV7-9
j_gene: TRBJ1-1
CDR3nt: TGTGCCAGCAGCCCTGGACAGAGAAACACTGAAGCTTTCTTT
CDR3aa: CASSPGQRNTEAFF

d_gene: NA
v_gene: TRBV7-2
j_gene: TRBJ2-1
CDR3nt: TGTGCCAGCAGCTTAGTGGGTCTGGGGACTAATGAGCAGTTCTTC
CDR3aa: CASSLVGLGTNEQFF

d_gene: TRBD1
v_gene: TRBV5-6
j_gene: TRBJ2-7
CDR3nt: TGTGCCAGCAGCTCACTCGGGACAGGGGAACGGTCCTACGAGCAGTACTTC
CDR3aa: CASSSLGTGERSYEQYF

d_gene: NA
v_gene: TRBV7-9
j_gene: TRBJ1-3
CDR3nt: TGTGCCAGCAGCTTAGACGGGGGGGAAGGAAACACCATATATTTT
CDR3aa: CASSLDGGEGNTIYF

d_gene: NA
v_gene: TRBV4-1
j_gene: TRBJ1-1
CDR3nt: TGCGCCAGCAGCCAAGATCTCTCGGGCAGGGTCGGGGGTCTGAACACTGAAGCTTTCTTT
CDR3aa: CASSQDLSGRVGGLNTEAFF

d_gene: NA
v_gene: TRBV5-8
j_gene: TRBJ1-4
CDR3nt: TGTGCCAGCAGCTACCGGGGGACCCTAAGTGAAAAACTGTTTTTT
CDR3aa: CASSYRGTLSEKLFF

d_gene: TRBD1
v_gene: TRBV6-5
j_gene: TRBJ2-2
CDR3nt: TGTGCCAGCAGTCGACAGGGAACCGGGGAGCTGTTTTTT
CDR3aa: CASSRQGTGELFF

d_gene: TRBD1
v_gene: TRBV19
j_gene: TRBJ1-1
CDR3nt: TGTGCCAGTAGTTGGGGCACAGGGGGTGTGGCTGAAGCTTTCTTT
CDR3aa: CASSWGTGGVAEAFF

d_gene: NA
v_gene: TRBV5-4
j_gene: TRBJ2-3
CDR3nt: TGTGCCAGCAGCTTGGCCAGGGCAGGGTTACCGATTCTATATACGCAGTATTTT
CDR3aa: CASSLARAGLPILYTQYF

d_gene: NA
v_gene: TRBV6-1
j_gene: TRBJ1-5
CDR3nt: TGTGCCAGCAAGAGGGGGATTTTGGGGAATCAGCCCCAGCATTTT
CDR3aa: CASKRGILGNQPQHF

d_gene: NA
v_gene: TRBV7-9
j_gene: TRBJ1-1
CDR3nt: TGTGCCAGCAGCTTAGCCCCGGAAGCTTTCTTT
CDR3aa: CASSLAPEAFF

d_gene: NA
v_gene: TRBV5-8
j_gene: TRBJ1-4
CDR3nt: TGTGCCAGCAGCTTAGAGGCTCCTTCTAATGAAAAACTGTTTTTT
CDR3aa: CASSLEAPSNEKLFF

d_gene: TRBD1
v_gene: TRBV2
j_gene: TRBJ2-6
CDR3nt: TGTGCCAGCAGTGAATTACTCGGGACAGGGAGTTCTGGGGCCAACGTCCTGACTTTC
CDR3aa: CASSELLGTGSSGANVLTF

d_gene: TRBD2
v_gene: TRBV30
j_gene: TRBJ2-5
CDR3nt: TGTGCCGGGGGGGCGACTAGCGGGAGAGGAGAGACCCAGTACTTC
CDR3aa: CAGGATSGRGETQYF

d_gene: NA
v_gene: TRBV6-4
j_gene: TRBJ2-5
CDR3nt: TGTGCCAGCAGTGAGGACAACCAAGAGACCCAGTACTTC
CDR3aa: CASSEDNQETQYF

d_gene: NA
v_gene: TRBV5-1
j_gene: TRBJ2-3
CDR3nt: TGCGCCAGCAGCTTGGACGGACAGTACACAGATACGCAGTATTTT
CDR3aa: CASSLDGQYTDTQYF

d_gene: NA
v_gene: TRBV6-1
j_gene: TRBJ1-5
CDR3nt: TGTGCCAGCAGTCTTTTTCCCCAGCCCCAGCATTTT
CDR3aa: CASSLFPQPQHF

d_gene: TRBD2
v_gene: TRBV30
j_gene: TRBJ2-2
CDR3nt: TGTGCCTGGAAAGGGCTAGCGGCGGGAAACGGGGAGCTGTTTTTT
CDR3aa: CAWKGLAAGNGELFF

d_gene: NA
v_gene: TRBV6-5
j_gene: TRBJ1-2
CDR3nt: TGTGCCAGCAGTCCCCTCCTGGGAGGAGGGGGCTACACCTTC
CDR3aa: CASSPLLGGGGYTF

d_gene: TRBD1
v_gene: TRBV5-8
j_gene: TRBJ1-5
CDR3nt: TGTGCCAGCAGCTCGGGACAGGGGAGGGGTCAGCCCCAGCATTTT
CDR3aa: CASSSGQGRGQPQHF

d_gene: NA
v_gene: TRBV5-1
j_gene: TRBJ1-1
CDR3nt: TGCGCCAGCAGCCTGCGGGGGGGACACACTGAAGCTTTCTTT
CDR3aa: CASSLRGGHTEAFF

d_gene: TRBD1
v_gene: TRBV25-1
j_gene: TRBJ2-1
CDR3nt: TGTGCCAGCAGTGAGGAGGGGACAGGGAATAATGAGCAGTTCTTC
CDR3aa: CASSEEGTGNNEQFF

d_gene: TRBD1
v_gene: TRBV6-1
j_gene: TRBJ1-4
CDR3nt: TGTGCCAGCAGTGAAATGAGGGGGCGACAGAATGAAAAACTGTTTTTT
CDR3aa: CASSEMRGRQNEKLFF

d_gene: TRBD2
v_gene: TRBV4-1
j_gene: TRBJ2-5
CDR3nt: TGCGCCAGCAGCCAAGATGACTTCGTGATAGCGGGGGGCTCAGAGACCCAGTACTTC
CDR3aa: CASSQDDFVIAGGSETQYF

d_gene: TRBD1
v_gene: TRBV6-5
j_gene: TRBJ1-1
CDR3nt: TGTGCCAGCAGTTCCCCGCGGACAGGAACCACTGAAGCTTTCTTT
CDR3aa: CASSSPRTGTTEAFF

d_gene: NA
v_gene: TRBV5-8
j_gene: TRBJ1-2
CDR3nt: TGTGCCAGCAGCTATACAGGGCGAGGCTACACCTTC
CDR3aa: CASSYTGRGYTF

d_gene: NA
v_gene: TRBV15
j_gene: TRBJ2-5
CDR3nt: TGTGCCACCAGCAGAGAGGTCAGAGAGACCCAGTACTTC
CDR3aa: CATSREVRETQYF

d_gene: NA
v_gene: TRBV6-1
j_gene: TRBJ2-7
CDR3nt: TGTGCCAGCAGTGAGGCCTCCAGGGGCGAGTACGAGCAGTACTTC
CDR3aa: CASSEASRGEYEQYF

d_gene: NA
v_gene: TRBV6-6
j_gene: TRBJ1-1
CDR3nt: TGTGCCAGCAGTGCCGGGAACACTGAAGCTTTCTTT
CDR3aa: CASSAGNTEAFF

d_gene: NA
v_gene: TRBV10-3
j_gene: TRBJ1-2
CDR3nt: TGTGCCATCAGTGAGTCATTACTAAACTATGGCTACACCTTC
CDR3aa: CAISESLLNYGYTF

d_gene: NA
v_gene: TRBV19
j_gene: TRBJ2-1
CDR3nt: TGTGCCAGTAGTATAGGTACAGGGAATGAGCAGTTCTTC
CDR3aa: CASSIGTGNEQFF

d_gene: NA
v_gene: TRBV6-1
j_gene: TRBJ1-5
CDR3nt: TGTGCCAGCAGCCCCAGGTCACTCAATCAGCCCCAGCATTTT
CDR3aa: CASSPRSLNQPQHF

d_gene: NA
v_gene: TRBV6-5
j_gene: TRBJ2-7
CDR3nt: TGTGCCAGCAGCCGTGGTGACCCCGGGGTTGAGCAGTACTTC
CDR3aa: CASSRGDPGVEQYF

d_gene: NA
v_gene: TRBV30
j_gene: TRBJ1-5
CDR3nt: TGTGCCTGGAGCGCCGGGTTATCAAGTCAGCCCCAGCATTTT
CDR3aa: CAWSAGLSSQPQHF

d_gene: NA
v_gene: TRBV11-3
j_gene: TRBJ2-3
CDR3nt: TGTGCCAGCAGCTTAGATGGGGCTGGCACAGATACGCAGTATTTT
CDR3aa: CASSLDGAGTDTQYF

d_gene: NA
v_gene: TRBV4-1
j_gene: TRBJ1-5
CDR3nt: TGCGCCAGCAGCCAAGAGGGGTTCCAGGGCGGCAATCAGCCCCAGCATTTT
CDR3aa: CASSQEGFQGGNQPQHF

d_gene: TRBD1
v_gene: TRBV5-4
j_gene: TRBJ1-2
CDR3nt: TGTGCCAGCAGTTCGCCCGGGACAGGGGATGGTGGCTACACCTTC
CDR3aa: CASSSPGTGDGGYTF